This TCR beta chain was found in a study of vaccination and CD4 T cells after COVID-19. Study at large: Timing of post-vaccine sample collection was a median about 72 days after dose two, with a range of 14 to 241.

Indicated treatment: roughly 10-day PBMC culture with coronavirus spike peptide pools or control peptides (ViraFEST assay). Positive SARS-CoV-2 PCR tests in convalescent patients dated from March to December 2020, pre-Alpha, Beta and Delta. Cultured CD4+ T cells had their DNA profiled by the Oncomine TCR Beta short-read assay. Using the QIAamp micro DNA kit, genomic DNA was extracted from the CD4+ T cells that had been cultured. TCRdb re-derived calls from the PCR reads in MiXCR, one entry per CDR3 protein. The repertoire consists of roughly 26,000 distinct CDR3 sequences, with approximately 40% occurring once and the leading ten covering roughly 11%. Germline assignment: CDR1 SNHLY and CDR2 FYNNEI. The length of the CDR3 is 13 residues. Between the trimmed V and J ends, which lost 6 bases and 10 bases, there was a span of 13 bases. As regards this clonotype: Its antigen is currently unknown.

The sequence derives from a human donor who had recovered from COVID-19. The V gene is TRBV2, the J gene TRBJ1-6, with D unclear. The sequenced sample was CD4+ T cells from blood, cultured in vitro. CDR3 sequence: CASRQRTGSPLHF. CDR3 in DNA: TGTGCCAGCAGGCAGAGGACCGGCTCACCCCTCCACTTT. Using reference TRBV2 and TRBJ1-6 for the parts outside the CDR3, the full variable domain is EPEVTQTPSHQVTQMGQEVILRCVPISNHLYFYWYRQILGQKVEFLVSFYNNEISEKSEIFDDQFSVERPDGSNFTLKIRSTKLEDSAMYFCASRQRTGSPLHFGNGTRLTVT.